This entry describes one T cell receptor beta chain. Its matching antigen is unknown. Per the germline V gene, CDR1 is SGHNT and CDR2 is YENEEA. Trimming stripped 5 bases from V and 5 bases from J, with 18 bases between. CDR3 size: 16 residues. Regarding treatment: 19 received Ad26.COV2.S at low or high dose, single or two shots; roughly five received placebo; per-sample allocation not given. At day 63 after the first vaccine or placebo injection, samples were drawn. The donor was a Boston adult aged 18-55 years. The data were obtained in a study of Ad26.COV2.S vaccination and SARS-CoV-2 variants. Study information: Intramuscularly, Ad26.COV2.S was given either once or twice, 56 days apart. Study-level points and caveats: Vaccinees showed greater spike-specific TCR breadth than placebo recipients.

Assay: immunoSEQ multiplex PCR; the TCRdb copy retains only in-frame clones and omits some. The sample has about 440,000 clones, roughly 88% seen once. The genes are TRBV11-3 and TRBJ2-2; the D gene could be TRBD1 or TRBD2 (6 bases each). Sequencing used peripheral blood, obtained in a trial of Ad26.COV2.S vaccine versus placebo. This TCR came from a person between 18 and 59 years old who received the Ad26.COV2.S COVID-19 vaccine or a placebo. In DNA form, the CDR3 reads TGTGCCAGCAGCCGACACAGGGAACGGGGGACCGGGGAGCTGTTTTTT. Residues: CASSRHRERGTGELFF.